This TCR beta chain was found in a study of T cells in Graves' hyperthyroidism and ophthalmopathy. Amplification of TCR beta CDR3 regions was performed using RNA transcripts as template. The study used the HTBI primer set for a first-round RT-PCR of the TCR CDR3. One entry per CDR3 protein, called by TCRdb with MiXCR from the multiplex PCR reads. The sample holds approximately 200,000 distinct CDR3 sequences, approximately 16% seen once. The CDR3 length is 13 residues. The V gene's germline CDR1 is SGHRS and CDR2 YFSETQ. Trimming left V 0 bases short and J 8 bases short, with 11 bases between. The material sequenced was blood. This clonotype was obtained from a man in his forties with Graves' hyperthyroidism. This chain joins TRBV5-1 and TRBJ1-2, with D perhaps matching TRBD1 (5 bases). CDR3 sequence: CASSLATGPGYTF. The CDR3 nucleotides are TGCGCCAGCAGCTTGGCGACGGGGCCAGGCTACACCTTC.